What follows are 8 T cell receptor beta chains derived from one specimen sequenced in a study of shared clonotypes between healthy human individuals. Assay used: immunoSEQ multiplex PCR; TCRdb lists only in-frame clones, some missing. The top ten clones hold 0.3% to 0.4% of a sample with roughly 2.2 million clones, approximately 90% of them seen once. The sequenced sample was naive CD4+ T cells from PBMCs. As for subset: CD45RA+ positively selected. These TCRs come from a man between 18 and 35 years old in good health. Some clones in this sample may be carry-over from other donors' samples.

The chain has TRBV6-5 and TRBJ2-2; 7 positions match TRBD2. Germline assignment: CDR1 MNHEY and CDR2 SVGAGI. Germline trimming cut 7 bases from V and 3 bases from J; bases unmatched to any gene: 2. The CDR3 is made up of 13 amino acids. This CDR3 is CASTGGYTGELFF. CDR3 nucleotide sequence: TGTGCCAGCACCGGGGGGTACACCGGGGAGCTGTTTTTT.

V gene TRBV5-4 combines with J gene TRBJ1-1; no clear D. The length of the CDR3 is 13 residues. V was shortened by 3 bases and J by 3 bases, with 9 bases between the two germline ends. Germline CDR1 reads SGHNT; CDR2 reads YYREEE (reference sequence). The CDR3 loop is CASSSRQDTEAFF. CDR3 nucleotides: TGTGCCAGCAGCTCGAGACAAGACACTGAAGCTTTCTTT.

V usage is TRBV5-1 and J usage is TRBJ2-3; 9 bases map to TRBD1. Germline assignment: CDR1 SGHRS and CDR2 YFSETQ. The CDR3 sequence is 17 residues long. Germline trimming cut 1 base from V and 0 bases from J; bases unmatched to any gene: 6. The CDR3 DNA is TGCGCCAGCAGCTTGTTGGGACAGGGCCTTAGCACAGATACGCAGTATTTT. Its protein is CASSLLGQGLSTDTQYF.

The chain couples TRBV7-3 to TRBJ2-2; D call uncertain. This CDR3 spans 13 amino acids. V was trimmed by 2 bases and J by 3 bases, leaving 4 bases between them. Germline CDR1 SGHTA, CDR2 FQGTGA. The chain's CDR3 is CASSLRDTGELFF. CDR3 bases: TGTGCCAGCAGCTTACGGGACACCGGGGAGCTGTTTTTT.

This chain connects TRBV25-1 to TRBJ2-3, with a possible D match to TRBD2 (6 bases). Deletions cut 7 bases from V and 7 bases from J, with 15 bases between. The CDR3 loop spans 13 amino acids. Germline-derived CDR1 and CDR2 are MGHDK and SYGVNS. CDR3 sequence: CASMPRLEHTQYF. The CDR3 coding sequence is TGTGCCAGCATGCCCCGACTAGAGCATACGCAGTATTTT. The full variable domain, in which reference TRBV25-1 and TRBJ2-3 provide the parts outside the CDR3, is EADIYQTPRYLVIGTGKKITLECSQTMGHDKMYWYQQDPGMELHLIHYSYGVNSTEKGDLSSESTVSRIRTEHFPLTLESARPSHTSQYLCASMPRLEHTQYFGPGTRLTVL.

The chain joins TRBV4-3 to TRBJ2-7; D may match TRBD1 or TRBD2 (5 bases each). V lost 3 bases, J lost 3 bases, and 30 bases lay in between. This CDR3 is 20 amino acids long. The V gene's germline CDR1 is LGHNA and CDR2 YSLEER. The CDR3 protein is CASSQAPPGQGPSPLYEQYF. As DNA, the CDR3 is TGCGCCAGCAGCCAGGCACCCCCAGGGCAGGGACCCTCCCCCCTCTACGAGCAGTACTTC.

This rearrangement joins TRBV9 to TRBJ1-3; D gene ambiguous. In germline, CDR1 is SGDLS, CDR2 YYNGEE. The V and J ends lost 0 bases and 4 bases respectively, with 11 bases between them. This CDR3 is 15 amino acids long. CDR3 in amino acids: CASSVGMGSGNTIYF. CDR3 in DNA: TGTGCCAGCAGCGTAGGGATGGGTTCGGGAAACACCATATATTTT.

As for this clone: This specimen includes other DNA sequences encoding the same CDR3. The chain has TRBV6-5 and TRBJ2-7; 8 bases are shared with TRBD2. Germline V CDR1 and CDR2: MNHEY, SVGAGI. The CDR3 runs 12 residues. With V trimmed by 2 bases and J by 6 bases, 0 bases remained unmatched. DNA for the CDR3: TGTGCCAGCAGTTACGCGGGGGGCGAGCAGTACTTC. Amino acids: CASSYAGGEQYF.